Following are 19 T cell receptor beta chains from one sample sequenced in a study of T cells in tuberculosis (dated by TCRdb to the late 2010s). The library was built by means of the immunoSEQ multiplex PCR assay. TCRdb retrieved this table from immuneACCESS and kept in-frame rearrangements only. Not all clones are present; in checked studies, unresolved V genes account for under half, and no reason is known for the remainder. The sample has some 34,000 clones on record, around 96% of them singletons. Approximately 6.3% of the sample is in the top ten clones. Sequencing was carried out using PBMCs. The receptors were sampled from a donor aged 10-29 years with latent tuberculosis or without tuberculosis infection.

The CDR3 region is CASSLLGHLDIQYF. As DNA, the CDR3 is TGCGCCAGCAGCTTGCTGGGACACCTAGACATTCAGTACTTC. The J gene is TRBJ2-4, the V gene TRBV5-1; tentatively, D is TRBD1 (6 bases). The germline V and J ends were trimmed by 1 base and 8 bases, with 13 bases remaining between them. Germline lookup yields CDR1 SGHRS and CDR2 YFSETQ. The CDR3 is made up of 14 amino acids.

The V gene is TRBV5-4, the J gene TRBJ2-3; TRBD2 agrees at 11 bases. Germline V gene data show CDR1 as SGHNT and CDR2 as YYREEE (reference sequence). V trimming: 8 bases; J trimming: 3 bases; junction bases outside the gene matches: 11. The CDR3 is made up of 16 amino acids. This CDR3 reads CASSPLAGGPTDTQYF. The CDR3 nucleotides read TGTGCCAGTAGCCCTTTAGCGGGGGGGCCAACAGATACGCAGTATTTT. Using reference TRBV5-4 and TRBJ2-3 for the parts outside the CDR3, the full variable domain is ETGVTQSPTHLIKTRGQQVTLRCSSQSGHNTVSWYQQALGQGPQFIFQYYREEENGRGNFPPRFSGLQFPNYSSELNVNALELDDSALYLCASSPLAGGPTDTQYFGPGTRLTVL.

The CDR3 DNA reads as TGCGCCAGCAGCTTGGTCTCCACTCCTCGCGACGAGCAGTACTTC. Its translation: CASSLVSTPRDEQYF. The genes are TRBV5-1 and TRBJ2-7; the D is unclear. Germline CDR1 reads SGHRS; CDR2 reads YFSETQ. CDR3 length: 15 amino acids. Trimming left V 0 bases short and J 5 bases short, with 15 bases between.

V usage is TRBV9 and J usage is TRBJ2-1; 9 nucleotides agree with TRBD2. Trimming took 5 bases from V and 10 from J; bases not matched to a gene: 13. Germline V gene sequence: CDR1 SGDLS, CDR2 YYNGEE. This CDR3 spans 15 amino acids. As DNA, the CDR3 is TGTGCCAGCAGGAGACGTAGCGGGAGAGCCGAGGAGCAGTTCTTC. Residues: CASRRRSGRAEEQFF.

The CDR3 sequence is CASSFGHSSYEQYF. In DNA form, the CDR3 reads TGTGCCAGCAGCTTCGGACATTCCTCCTACGAGCAGTACTTC. The V gene is TRBV7-8, the J gene TRBJ2-7, with D perhaps TRBD1 (5 bases). Trimming removed 3 bases at V and 0 bases at J, with 9 bases between. CDR1 is SGHVS, CDR2 FQNEAQ, per germline. The CDR3 has 14 residues.

The chain joins TRBV11-2 to TRBJ2-1; 9 bases align to TRBD2. V shed 6 bases and J 4 bases; nucleotides not matched to a gene: 7. The CDR3 covers 15 residues. Germline V lookup: CDR1 SGHAT, CDR2 FQNNGV. CDR3 sequence: CASSHSGSTYNEQFF. In DNA form, the CDR3 reads TGTGCCAGCAGTCATAGCGGGAGTACTTACAATGAGCAGTTCTTC.

J is TRBJ1-5 and V is TRBV7-2; 8 positions match TRBD1. Germline V gene lookup returns CDR1 SGHTA and CDR2 FQGNSA. V shed 3 bases, J shed 3 bases, and the junction held 4 bases outside the gene matches. CDR3 length: 15 amino acids. The CDR3 spells CASSLYRGNNQPQHF. The DNA of the CDR3 is TGTGCCAGCAGCTTGTACAGGGGGAACAATCAGCCCCAGCATTTT.

The gene calls are TRBV7-2 and TRBJ1-2; TRBD1 matches at 7 bases. J was trimmed by 2 bases and V by 6 bases; bases with no gene match: 6. The CDR3 runs 14 residues. Germline CDR1 SGHTA, CDR2 FQGNSA. Here the CDR3 DNA reads TGTGCCAGCAGGATTACAGGGGCGAACTATGGCTACACCTTC. Translation gives CASRITGANYGYTF.

The V call is TRBV10-2, the J call TRBJ1-1; possible D gene TRBD1, 6 bases. CDR3 length: 16 residues. Germline V lookup: CDR1 WSHSY, CDR2 SAAADI. The V end was cut by 2 bases, the J end by 0 bases, with 13 bases between. The CDR3 is CASSEEFNRVNTEAFF. CDR3 bases: TGCGCCAGCAGTGAGGAGTTTAACAGGGTGAACACTGAAGCTTTCTTT.

The V gene is TRBV9, the J gene TRBJ2-1, with D perhaps matching TRBD2 (6 bases). V lost 0 bases, J lost 4 bases, and 14 bases lay in between. Per germline, CDR1 SGDLS and CDR2 YYNGEE. The CDR3 consists of 16 residues. In DNA form, the CDR3 reads TGTGCCAGCAGCGTAGCTACGGCGGGATTTTACAATGAGCAGTTCTTC. This encodes CASSVATAGFYNEQFF.

This chain connects TRBV6-6 to TRBJ1-2, with TRBD1 matching over 7 bases. Germline CDR1 reads MNHNY; CDR2 reads SVGAGI (reference sequence). The CDR3 has 13 residues. V trimming: 7 bases; J trimming: 6 bases; junction bases outside the gene matches: 8. The CDR3 DNA follows: TGTGCCAGCAACCCAGGGGGTCCTAATGGCTACACCTTC. This translates into CASNPGGPNGYTF.

V and J are TRBV5-5 and TRBJ1-1; D is uncertain. With 5 bases removed from V and 10 bases from J, the gap between germline ends came to 18 bases. Germline loops: CDR1 SGHKS, CDR2 YYEKEE (reference sequence). CDR3 size: 13 residues. The CDR3 DNA follows: TGTGCCAGCAGTTGGTACGGGGAGGACGGAGCTTTCTTT. Translation: CASSWYGEDGAFF.

The chain carries TRBV11-2 and TRBJ2-1; 13 nucleotides agree with TRBD2. J was trimmed by 8 bases and V by 4 bases; bases with no gene match: 8. This CDR3 has 16 residues. The germline CDR1 and CDR2 sequences are SGHAT and FQNNGV. CDR3 nucleotides: TGTGCCAGCAGCTCCGCCGGGACTAGCGGGAACCATGAGCAGTTCTTC. Its protein product is CASSSAGTSGNHEQFF. Looking up the rest from reference TRBV11-2 and TRBJ2-1 gives the full variable domain: EAGVAQSPRYKIIEKRQSVAFWCNPISGHATLYWYQQILGQGPKLLIQFQNNGVVDDSQLPKDRFSAERLKGVDSTLKIQPAKLEDSAVYLCASSSAGTSGNHEQFFGPGTRLTVL.

The gene calls are TRBV19 and TRBJ2-1; possible D gene TRBD2, 6 bases. Germline loops: CDR1 LNHDA, CDR2 SQIVND (reference sequence). The V and J ends lost 7 bases and 9 bases respectively, with 13 bases between them. This CDR3 comprises 12 residues. Here the CDR3 reads CASNYLEGEQFF. The CDR3 DNA sequence: TGTGCCAGTAATTATCTGGAGGGTGAGCAGTTCTTC.

The chain links TRBV7-3 to TRBJ2-1; 9 nucleotides match TRBD2. J was trimmed by 4 bases and V by 4 bases; bases with no gene match: 5. There are 15 residues in the CDR3. CDR1 is SGHTA, CDR2 FQGTGA, per germline. This CDR3 is CASSSKRGDYNEQFF. The CDR3 DNA is TGTGCCAGCAGCTCCAAGCGGGGGGATTACAATGAGCAGTTCTTC. Full variable domain (outside the CDR3, taken from reference TRBV7-3 and TRBJ2-1): GAGVSQTPSNKVTEKGKYVELRCDPISGHTALYWYRQSLGQGPEFLIYFQGTGAADDSGLPNDRFFAVRPEGSVSTLKIQRTERGDSAVYLCASSSKRGDYNEQFFGPGTRLTVL.

This rearrangement joins TRBV19 to TRBJ1-1; 7 positions match TRBD1. The germline V gene encodes CDR1 LNHDA and CDR2 SQIVND (reference sequence). V shed 4 bases and J 12 bases; nucleotides not matched to a gene: 8. This CDR3 is 12 amino acids long. The CDR3 is CASSTRSQGTFF. The CDR3, as DNA: TGTGCCAGTAGTACACGATCACAGGGGACTTTCTTT.

V usage is TRBV5-1 and J usage is TRBJ2-1; 7 bases map to TRBD2. The CDR3 is 15 residues long. CDR1 and CDR2 (germline): SGHRS, YFSETQ. V lost 3 bases to trimming and J lost 7 bases; unmatched junction nucleotides: 10. The CDR3 here is CASSSGSSGWNEQFF. DNA for the CDR3: TGCGCCAGCAGCTCGGGGTCTAGCGGTTGGAATGAGCAGTTCTTC.

The chain joins TRBV4-1 to TRBJ1-5, with TRBD1 identical over 8 bases. CDR1 and CDR2 (germline): MGHRA, YSYEKL. The CDR3 covers 15 residues. Losses at the gene ends were 1 base for V and 1 base for J; bases not matched to a gene: 0. The CDR3 region has the DNA TGCGCCAGCAGCCAAGGGACAGGGAGCAATCAGCCCCAGCATTTT. As protein: CASSQGTGSNQPQHF.

The chain has TRBV2 and TRBJ2-2, with TRBD1 as a possible D gene (6 bases). The CDR3 contains 13 residues. Per germline, CDR1 SNHLY and CDR2 FYNNEI. With 5 bases removed from V and 6 bases from J, the gap between germline ends came to 10 bases. The chain's CDR3 is CASSRGSAGELFF. Written as DNA, the CDR3 is TGTGCCAGCAGTAGGGGGTCCGCCGGGGAGCTGTTTTTT.